The entry below describes one T cell receptor beta chain. Its binding antigen is unknown. Base-call qualities are not available, and no considerably larger clone is one nucleotide away. The CDR3 contains 14 residues, cysteine and phenylalanine counted. The read is trimmed to its CDR3 DNA, 42 bases read in frame from base 1. Clipping removes 10 bases from V and 2 bases from J, with 5 as the unmatched junction base count. The germline V gene provides CDR1 SNHLY and CDR2 FYNNEI. TCRbeta CDR3 regions were amplified from genomic DNA using the immunoSEQ Assay, a bias-controlled multiplex PCR. Per the authors' processing: The number of nucleated cells in each sample was estimated by amplification of reference gene primers within the assay. To quantify the absolute abundance of each unique TCRbeta CDR3 rearrangement, sequence reads were collapsed and filtered. Productive Simpson clonality was computed per sample as the square root of Simpson's diversity index over productive rearrangements. TCRdb re-hosts the immuneACCESS table, in-frame sequences only. Its copies lack some clones; in the studies checked, an unresolved V gene accounts for under half of them, and the cause for the rest is not known. The V and J calls and clone size come from that table; D and trimming were worked out from the DNA. This sample lists 190,000 or so clones; roughly 90% were detected once. 0.62% of the sample is taken by the ten largest.

These data belong to a study of blood T cell repertoires in COVID-19 (dated by TCRdb to the early 2020s). Regarding the study in general: Samples from collaborators originated in the United States, Italy and Spain and spanned both the acute and convalescent phases of COVID-19. Samples were obtained from the ongoing ImmuneRACE study (first 160 participants) and from about 1,300 subjects provided by 6 global collaborators. The repertoires were released in a freely available public database intended as a resource for research on the immune response to SARS-CoV-2. Nearly every sample came with metadata listing a de-identified subject ID, COVID-19 status, age in years and sex. The material from the prospective study consisted of cDNA or gDNA derived from T cells, B-cell-depleted T cells, or PBMCs. Where available, HLA class I and class II types were obtained from metadata supplied by the sample provider rather than from assay-based typing. Subjects who had been exposed to COVID-19, were actively infected with it, or had recovered from it provided the deeply sampled blood TCRbeta repertoires that made up the dataset. Broader findings and caveats from the paper: Clinical and demographic metadata were provided uncurated, with the amount varying by source and participant.

Whole blood was collected in K2EDTA tubes by collaborating institutions according to the institutions' own protocols. For TCRbeta analysis, collaborators shipped samples in one of three forms: frozen whole blood, isolated PBMCs, or DNA extracted from either of those sample types. This clonotype was sampled from a man aged 50-60 years with acute or convalescent COVID-19. Here the chain combines TRBV2 and TRBJ1-3, and 10 junctional nucleotides match TRBD1. Sequencing was done on a sample of peripheral blood. The DNA sequence is TGTGCCACCCGGGACAGGGGCGCTGGAAACACCATATATTTT. Its coded protein is CATRDRGAGNTIYF.